The 17 T cell receptor beta chains below come from one sample, sequenced in a study of OX40 agonist ivuxolimab in advanced cancers. Here immunoSEQ multiplex PCR was the method, and the copy in TCRdb shows in-frame clones only, minus some. The sample shows approximately 83,000 clones, 81% of them seen only once. Sequenced material: CD4+ or CD8+ T cells sorted from blood, taken in a trial of the OX40 agonist ivuxolimab. All receptors come from an adult with an advanced solid tumor such as melanoma, head and neck, liver or kidney cancer.

V and J are TRBV13 and TRBJ1-5; maybe TRBD1 (6 bases). V lost 2 bases and J 4 bases, leaving 12 bases between the germline ends. CDR1 and CDR2 from the germline V gene are PRHDT and FYEKMQ (reference sequence). This CDR3 contains 15 residues. The CDR3 nucleotides read TGTGCCAGCAGCTTACGGCAGGGGAGAAATCAGCCCCAGCATTTT. Its protein product is CASSLRQGRNQPQHF.

The chain carries TRBV6-6 and TRBJ1-3, with a possible D match to TRBD1 (6 bases). Per germline, CDR1 MNHNY and CDR2 SVGAGI (reference sequence). V lost 7 bases, J lost 4 bases, and 11 bases lay in between. This CDR3 contains 13 residues. The CDR3 DNA is TGTGCCAGCATTTTACAGGGAGGAAACACCATATATTTT. It codes for CASILQGGNTIYF.

The sample holds one count of this clone. J is TRBJ1-2 and V is TRBV7-8; D is uncertain. V dropped 2 bases and J dropped 10 bases, with 11 bases sitting between them. The germline gives CDR1 SGHVS, CDR2 FQNEAQ. This CDR3 has 12 residues. CDR3 region: CASSLPSTPYTF. In nucleotides, the CDR3 is TGTGCCAGCAGCTTACCCTCTACCCCCTACACCTTC.

The genes are TRBV10-3 and TRBJ1-1, with D uncertain. CDR1 and CDR2 (germline): ENHRY, SYGVKD. V lost 7 bases and J lost 1, with 10 bases in between. The CDR3 is 13 residues long. The CDR3 region has the DNA TGTGCCATCACCTCGACGGGGAACACTGAAGCTTTCTTT. Its protein product is CAITSTGNTEAFF.

J is TRBJ2-7 and V is TRBV7-2; TRBD2 matches 8 bases. The CDR3 extends over 16 amino acids. The V segment lost 1 base and the J segment 3 bases; nucleotides outside the gene matches: 8. The germline gives CDR1 SGHTA, CDR2 FQGNSA. The CDR3 sequence is CASSLGAGGVLYEQYF. For the CDR3, the DNA is TGTGCCAGCAGCTTAGGGGCGGGAGGAGTACTCTACGAGCAGTACTTC.

J is TRBJ2-5 and V is TRBV5-8; no clear D. This CDR3 has 12 residues. V lost 2 bases, J lost 4 bases, and 6 bases lay in between. CDR1 and CDR2 (germline): SGHTS, YDEGEE. CDR3 in amino acids: CASSFPGETQYF. The DNA for the CDR3 is TGTGCCAGCAGCTTTCCGGGAGAGACCCAGTACTTC.

This clone was picked up many times. The gene calls are TRBV30 and TRBJ1-4; TRBD1 is a possible D gene (5 bases). Trimming took 4 bases from V and 4 from J, leaving 13 bases between them. The germline gives CDR1 GTSNPN, CDR2 SVGIG (reference sequence). The CDR3 extends over 14 amino acids. CDR3 sequence: CAWTVAGINEKLFF. CDR3 nucleotides: TGTGCCTGGACGGTGGCAGGGATTAATGAAAAACTGTTTTTT. The variable domain in full, with the rest retrieved from reference TRBV30 and TRBJ1-4, is SQTIHQWPATLVQPVGSPLSLECTVEGTSNPNLYWYRQAAGRGLQLLFYSVGIGQISSEVPQNLSASRPQDRQFILSSKKLLLSDSGFYLCAWTVAGINEKLFFGSGTQLSVL.

The chain couples TRBV7-2 to TRBJ2-1; 7 bases align to TRBD2. In germline, CDR1 is SGHTA, CDR2 FQGNSA. Trimming at V came to 5 bases and at J to 0 bases, leaving 4 bases not matched to a gene. There are 15 residues in the CDR3. The CDR3 DNA is TGTGCCAGCAGCACTGGGACTAACTCCTACAATGAGCAGTTCTTC. It is translated as CASSTGTNSYNEQFF.

This clone was detected a few times. The CDR3 sequence is CASSFYSSYNEQFF. The CDR3 DNA reads TGTGCCAGCAGCTTTTACAGCTCCTACAATGAGCAGTTCTTC. J is TRBJ2-1 and V is TRBV11-2, with D hard to call. CDR3 length equals 14 residues. Germline V gives CDR1 SGHAT, CDR2 FQNNGV. Trimming stripped 3 bases from V and 0 bases from J, with 6 bases between.

J is TRBJ2-1 and V is TRBV5-1; 7 bases agree with TRBD2. The CDR3 has 15 residues. Germline V gene sequence: CDR1 SGHRS, CDR2 YFSETQ. Germline trimming cut 5 bases from V and 1 base from J; bases unmatched to any gene: 6. The CDR3 sequence: CASSPSGDSYNEQFF. Written as DNA, the CDR3 is TGCGCCAGCAGTCCCAGCGGGGATTCCTACAATGAGCAGTTCTTC. The entire variable domain, with the rest obtained from reference TRBV5-1 and TRBJ2-1, is as follows: KAGVTQTPRYLIKTRGQQVTLSCSPISGHRSVSWYQQTPGQGLQFLFEYFSETQRNKGNFPGRFSGRQFSNSRSEMNVSTLELGDSALYLCASSPSGDSYNEQFFGPGTRLTVL.

This clone was seen a single time. The chain has TRBV11-3 and TRBJ2-1, with TRBD1 matching over 9 bases. V was clipped by 5 bases and J by 9 bases; unmatched bases: 11. There are 15 residues in the CDR3. Germline values: CDR1 SGHNT, CDR2 YENEEA. CDR3 residues: CASSPRDRERTEQFF. The CDR3, as DNA: TGTGCCAGCAGCCCAAGGGACAGGGAGCGGACTGAGCAGTTCTTC.

V gene TRBV10-3 combines with J gene TRBJ2-3; D call uncertain. CDR1 and CDR2 (germline): ENHRY, SYGVKD. Trimming stripped 0 bases from V and 3 bases from J, with 7 bases between. CDR3 length: 14 amino acids. This chain's CDR3 is CAISESVQTDTQYF. CDR3 sequence (DNA): TGTGCCATCAGTGAGTCAGTACAGACAGATACGCAGTATTTT.

The gene calls are TRBV6-6 and TRBJ2-1; 7 nucleotides align to TRBD2. There are 15 residues in the CDR3. Per the germline V gene, CDR1 is MNHNY and CDR2 is SVGAGI (reference sequence). V gave up 7 bases and J gave up 0 bases; unmatched junction bases: 6. The chain's CDR3 is CASNPGGNSYNEQFF. The CDR3 nucleotides are TGTGCCAGCAATCCGGGGGGTAACTCCTACAATGAGCAGTTCTTC.

This chain joins TRBV10-3 and TRBJ2-5, with D tentatively TRBD1 (5 bases). The end of the DNA is better explained by TRBJ2-7, so the J call may be wrong. CDR1 and CDR2 (germline): ENHRY, SYGVKD. The CDR3 has 14 amino acids. CDR3 coding DNA: TGTGCCATCAGGGACACAGGAGAAGTCCTCGAGCAGTACTTC. Its translation: CAIRDTGEVLEQYF.

This sequence joins TRBV29-1 and TRBJ1-4; D is unresolved. The V gene's germline CDR1 is SQVTM and CDR2 ANQGSEA. V lost 6 bases and J 6 bases, leaving 20 bases between the germline ends. The CDR3 extends over 15 amino acids. This CDR3 reads CSVAPGVGRDEKLFF. The CDR3 DNA follows: TGCAGCGTAGCCCCCGGCGTAGGGAGGGATGAAAAACTGTTTTTT. Combining the CDR3 with reference TRBV29-1 and TRBJ1-4 gives the whole variable domain SAVISQKPSRDICQRGTSLTIQCQVDSQVTMMFWYRQQPGQSLTLIATANQGSEATYESGFVIDKFPISRPNLTFSTLTVSNMSPEDSSIYLCSVAPGVGRDEKLFFGSGTQLSVL.

V usage is TRBV6-6 and J usage is TRBJ1-2; D is unresolved. The CDR3 has 16 residues. Per the germline V gene, CDR1 is MNHNY and CDR2 is SVGAGI (reference sequence). Trimming took off 2 bases at V and 2 bases at J, with 15 bases between the two ends. The CDR3 loop reads CASSYREFWRNYGYTF. The CDR3 coding sequence is TGTGCCAGCAGTTACCGGGAGTTCTGGCGGAACTATGGCTACACCTTC.

The V and J genes are TRBV11-3 and TRBJ2-5; D unclear. The CDR3 totals 14 residues. Germline loops: CDR1 SGHNT, CDR2 YENEEA. The ends were cut back, 5 bases at V and 0 bases at J, with 10 bases in the middle. The CDR3 sequence is CASSPEYYQETQYF. The CDR3 DNA sequence: TGTGCCAGCAGCCCGGAGTACTACCAAGAGACCCAGTACTTC.